Sequencing of this T cell receptor (beta chain) was carried out in a study of OX40 agonist ivuxolimab in advanced cancers. Sequencing used immunoSEQ multiplex PCR; TCRdb keeps in-frame clones, though not all of them. This sample has fewer than 70,000 clones, with roughly 82% found just once. CDR3 size: 13 residues. Per germline, CDR1 SGDLS and CDR2 YYNGEE. V was trimmed by 3 bases and J by 1 base, leaving 7 bases between them. The sequence derives from an adult with an advanced solid tumor such as melanoma, head and neck, liver or kidney cancer. V and J are TRBV9 and TRBJ2-5; D call uncertain. Sequenced material: CD4+ or CD8+ T cells sorted from blood, taken in a trial of the OX40 agonist ivuxolimab. The chain's CDR3 is CASSADAQETQYF. The DNA for the CDR3 is TGTGCCAGCAGCGCAGATGCCCAAGAGACCCAGTACTTC.